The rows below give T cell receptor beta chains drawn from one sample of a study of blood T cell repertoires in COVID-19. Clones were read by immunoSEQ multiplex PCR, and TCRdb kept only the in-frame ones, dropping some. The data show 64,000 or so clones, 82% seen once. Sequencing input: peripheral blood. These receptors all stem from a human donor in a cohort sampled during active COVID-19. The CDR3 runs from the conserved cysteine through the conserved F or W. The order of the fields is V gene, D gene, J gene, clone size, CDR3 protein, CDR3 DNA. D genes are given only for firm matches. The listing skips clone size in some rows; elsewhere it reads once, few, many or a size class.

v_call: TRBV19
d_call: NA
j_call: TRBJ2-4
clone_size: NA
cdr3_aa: CATSNFGNIQYF
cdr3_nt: TGTGCCACCTCAAATTTCGGAAACATTCAGTACTTC

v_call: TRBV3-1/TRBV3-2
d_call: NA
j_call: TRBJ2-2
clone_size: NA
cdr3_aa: CASSTRGRRTGELFF
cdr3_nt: TGTGCCAGCAGCACCCGGGGGAGGCGAACCGGGGAGCTGTTTTTT

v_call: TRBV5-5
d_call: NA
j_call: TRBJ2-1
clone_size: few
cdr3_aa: CASRSSGDGAYNEQFF
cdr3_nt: TGTGCCAGCAGATCATCAGGGGATGGGGCCTACAATGAGCAGTTCTTC

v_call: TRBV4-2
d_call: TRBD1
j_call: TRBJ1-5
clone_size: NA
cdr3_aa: CASSHLDRDNQPQHF
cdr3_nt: TGTGCCAGCAGCCATCTGGACAGGGACAATCAGCCCCAGCATTTT

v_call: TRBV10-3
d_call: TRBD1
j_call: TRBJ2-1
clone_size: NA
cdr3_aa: CAASTGESYNEQFF
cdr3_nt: TGTGCCGCAAGCACAGGGGAATCCTACAATGAGCAGTTCTTC

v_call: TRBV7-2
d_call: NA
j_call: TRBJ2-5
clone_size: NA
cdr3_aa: CASSFRRPGETQYF
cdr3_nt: TGTGCCAGCAGCTTCCGGCGACCGGGAGAGACCCAGTACTTC

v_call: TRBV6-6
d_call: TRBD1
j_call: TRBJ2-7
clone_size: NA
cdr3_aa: CASSYSGQGPYEQYF
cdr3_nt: TGTGCCAGCAGTTACTCGGGACAGGGCCCCTACGAGCAGTACTTC

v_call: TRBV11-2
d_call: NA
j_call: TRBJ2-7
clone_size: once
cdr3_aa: CASSFFQAYEQYF
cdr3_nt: TGTGCCAGCAGCTTCTTCCAGGCCTACGAGCAGTACTTC

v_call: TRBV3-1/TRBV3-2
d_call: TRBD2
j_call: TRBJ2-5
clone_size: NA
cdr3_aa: CASSQGRGSHRTQYF
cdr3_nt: TGTGCCAGCAGCCAAGGGCGGGGGAGCCATAGGACCCAGTACTTC

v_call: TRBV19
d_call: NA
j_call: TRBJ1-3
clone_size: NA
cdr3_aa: CASSMEKLSSGNTIYF
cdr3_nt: TGTGCCAGTAGTATGGAGAAGCTATCCTCTGGAAACACCATATATTTT

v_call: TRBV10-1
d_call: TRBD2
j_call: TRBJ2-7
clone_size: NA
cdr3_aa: CASSARTSGTYEQYF
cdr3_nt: TGCGCCAGCAGTGCCCGGACTAGCGGTACCTACGAGCAGTACTTC

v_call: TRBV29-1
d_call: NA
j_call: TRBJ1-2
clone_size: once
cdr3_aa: CSGGGSRDLYGYTF
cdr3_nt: TGCAGCGGGGGGGGCAGCCGCGATCTCTATGGCTACACCTTC

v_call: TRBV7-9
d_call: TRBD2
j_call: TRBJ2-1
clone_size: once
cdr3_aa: CASSLPGGSRNEQFF
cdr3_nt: TGTGCCAGCAGCTTACCGGGGGGGTCACGGAATGAGCAGTTCTTC

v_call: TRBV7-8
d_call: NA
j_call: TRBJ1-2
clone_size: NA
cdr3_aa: CASSLGAYRRANYGYTF
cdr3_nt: TGTGCCAGCAGCTTAGGGGCCTACAGGCGAGCTAACTATGGCTACACCTTC

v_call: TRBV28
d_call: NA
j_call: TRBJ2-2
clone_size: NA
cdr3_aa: CASSLDYTGELFF
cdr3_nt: TGTGCCAGCAGTTTGGACTACACCGGGGAGCTGTTTTTT

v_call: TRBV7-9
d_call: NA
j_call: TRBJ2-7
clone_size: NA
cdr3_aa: CASSPPKARSSYEQYF
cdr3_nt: TGTGCCAGCAGTCCCCCGAAGGCTAGGAGCTCCTACGAGCAGTACTTC

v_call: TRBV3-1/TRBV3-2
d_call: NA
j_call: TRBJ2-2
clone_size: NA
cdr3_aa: CASSQEAGPGELFF
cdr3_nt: TGTGCCAGCAGCCAAGAAGCAGGTCCCGGGGAGCTGTTTTTT

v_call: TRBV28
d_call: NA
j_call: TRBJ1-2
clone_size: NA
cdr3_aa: CASSLGGGGKSYGYTF
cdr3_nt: TGTGCCAGCAGTTTAGGGGGTGGGGGCAAATCCTATGGCTACACCTTC

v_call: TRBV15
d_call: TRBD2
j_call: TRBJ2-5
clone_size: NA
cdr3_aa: CATSREKGTSGMETQYF
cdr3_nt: TGTGCCACCAGCAGAGAGAAAGGGACTAGCGGGATGGAGACCCAGTACTTC

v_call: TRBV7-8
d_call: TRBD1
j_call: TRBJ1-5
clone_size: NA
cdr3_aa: CASSLGTGTGLSNQPQHF
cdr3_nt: TGTGCCAGCAGCTTAGGCACCGGGACAGGGCTTAGCAATCAGCCCCAGCATTTT

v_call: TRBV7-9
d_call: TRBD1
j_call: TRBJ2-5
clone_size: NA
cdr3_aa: CASKDRDEETQYF
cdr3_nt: TGTGCCAGCAAGGACAGGGACGAAGAGACCCAGTACTTC

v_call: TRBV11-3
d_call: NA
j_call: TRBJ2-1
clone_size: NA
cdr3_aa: CASSWGPLGSEQFF
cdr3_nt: TGTGCCAGCAGCTGGGGCCCCCTAGGTAGTGAGCAGTTCTTC

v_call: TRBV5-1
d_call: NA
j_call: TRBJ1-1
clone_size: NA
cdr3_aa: CASSFGKENTEAFF
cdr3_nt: TGCGCCAGCAGCTTCGGGAAGGAGAACACTGAAGCTTTCTTT

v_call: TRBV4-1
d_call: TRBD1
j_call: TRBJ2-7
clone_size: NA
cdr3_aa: CASSQGGQGRYEQYF
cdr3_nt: TGCGCCAGCAGCCAGGGGGGACAGGGGCGGTACGAGCAGTACTTC

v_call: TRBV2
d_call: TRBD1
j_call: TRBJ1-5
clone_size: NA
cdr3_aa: CASRVGQGLNQPQHF
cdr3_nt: TGTGCCAGCAGGGTAGGACAGGGGCTCAATCAGCCCCAGCATTTT

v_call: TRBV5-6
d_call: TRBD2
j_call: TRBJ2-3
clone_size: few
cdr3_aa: CASSVPSGGLDTQYF
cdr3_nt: TGTGCCAGCAGCGTACCTAGCGGGGGGCTAGATACGCAGTATTTT

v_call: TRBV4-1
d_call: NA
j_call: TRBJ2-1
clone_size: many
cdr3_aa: CASSSLTNEQFF
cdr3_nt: TGCGCCAGCAGCTCACTGACAAATGAGCAGTTCTTC

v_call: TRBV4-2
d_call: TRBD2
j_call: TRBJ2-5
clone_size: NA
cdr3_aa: CASSQESGGVETQYF
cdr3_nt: TGTGCCAGCAGCCAAGAGTCGGGGGGAGTAGAGACCCAGTACTTC

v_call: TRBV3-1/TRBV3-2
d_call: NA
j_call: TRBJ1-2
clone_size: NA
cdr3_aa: CASSQAGDSGYTF
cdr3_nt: TGTGCCAGCAGCCAAGCAGGGGATTCTGGCTACACCTTC

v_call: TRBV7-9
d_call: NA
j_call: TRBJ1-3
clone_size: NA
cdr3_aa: CASSSFRISGNTIYF
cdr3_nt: TGTGCCAGCAGCTCATTCAGAATAAGTGGAAACACCATATATTTT

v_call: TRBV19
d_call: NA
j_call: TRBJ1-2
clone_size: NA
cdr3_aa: CASRTGGSNYGYTF
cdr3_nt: TGTGCCAGTAGAACCGGGGGTTCAAACTATGGCTACACCTTC

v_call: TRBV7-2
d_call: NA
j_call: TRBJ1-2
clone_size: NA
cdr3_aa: CASSSRVAGYGYTF
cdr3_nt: TGTGCCAGCAGCTCGAGGGTTGCGGGCTATGGCTACACCTTC

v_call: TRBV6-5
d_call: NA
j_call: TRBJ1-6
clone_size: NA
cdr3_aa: CASSYRSYNSPLHF
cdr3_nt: TGTGCCAGCAGTTATCGCTCCTATAATTCACCCCTCCACTTT

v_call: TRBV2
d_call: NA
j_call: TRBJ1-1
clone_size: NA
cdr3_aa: CASSEAPGYNTEAFF
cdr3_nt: TGTGCCAGCAGTGAAGCCCCCGGGTATAACACTGAAGCTTTCTTT

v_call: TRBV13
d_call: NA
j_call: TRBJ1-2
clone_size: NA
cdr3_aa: CASSLRQAGGYTF
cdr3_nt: TGTGCCAGCAGCCTTCGACAGGCGGGCGGCTACACCTTC

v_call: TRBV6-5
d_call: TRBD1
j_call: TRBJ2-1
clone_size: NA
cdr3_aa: CASSRQGGSYNEQFF
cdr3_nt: TGTGCCAGCAGCAGACAGGGGGGGTCCTACAATGAGCAGTTCTTC

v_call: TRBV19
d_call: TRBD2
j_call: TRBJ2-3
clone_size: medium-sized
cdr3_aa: CASSLGGEDTQYF
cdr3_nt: TGTGCCAGTAGTTTGGGGGGGGAAGATACGCAGTATTTT

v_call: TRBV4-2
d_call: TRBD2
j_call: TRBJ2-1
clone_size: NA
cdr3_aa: CASSQGTSGVYEQFF
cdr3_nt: TGTGCCAGCAGCCAAGGGACTAGCGGGGTATATGAGCAGTTCTTC

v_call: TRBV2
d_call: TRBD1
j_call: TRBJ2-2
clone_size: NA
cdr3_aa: CASRHRRDSTGELFF
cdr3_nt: TGTGCCAGCAGACACCGAAGGGACAGCACCGGGGAGCTGTTTTTT

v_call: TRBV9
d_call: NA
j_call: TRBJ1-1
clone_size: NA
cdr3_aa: CASSPTRRTEAFF
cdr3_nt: TGTGCCAGCAGCCCGACCCGGAGGACTGAAGCTTTCTTT

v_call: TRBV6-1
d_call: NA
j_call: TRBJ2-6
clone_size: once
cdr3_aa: CASSEEAGPGANVLTF
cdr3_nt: TGTGCCAGCAGTGAAGAGGCGGGCCCTGGGGCCAACGTCCTGACTTTC

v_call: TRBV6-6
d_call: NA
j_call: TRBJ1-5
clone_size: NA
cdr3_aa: CASSYSVGGEQPQHF
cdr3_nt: TGTGCCAGCAGTTACTCAGTTGGGGGGGAGCAGCCCCAGCATTTT

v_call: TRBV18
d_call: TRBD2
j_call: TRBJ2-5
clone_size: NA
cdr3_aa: CASSPLLAGIQETQYF
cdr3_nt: TGTGCCAGCTCACCCTTACTAGCGGGGATCCAAGAGACCCAGTACTTC

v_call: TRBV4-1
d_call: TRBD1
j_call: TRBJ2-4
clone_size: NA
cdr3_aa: CASSQDRGTKNIQYF
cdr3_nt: TGCGCCAGCAGCCAAGACAGGGGGACCAAAAACATTCAGTACTTC

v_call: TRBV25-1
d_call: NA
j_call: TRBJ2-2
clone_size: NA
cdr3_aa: CASSGRQIGELFF
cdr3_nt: TGTGCCAGCAGTGGTCGACAGATCGGGGAGCTGTTTTTT

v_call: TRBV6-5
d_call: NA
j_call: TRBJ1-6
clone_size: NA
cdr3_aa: CASKLDSQNSPLHF
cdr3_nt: TGTGCCAGCAAACTGGACAGTCAGAATTCACCCCTCCACTTT

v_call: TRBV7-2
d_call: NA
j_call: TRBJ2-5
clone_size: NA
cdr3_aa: CASSPRDRAHLGQYF
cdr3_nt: TGTGCCAGCAGCCCCCGGGATAGAGCGCATCTCGGGCAGTACTTC

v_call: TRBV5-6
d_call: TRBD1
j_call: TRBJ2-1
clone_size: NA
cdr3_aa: CASSRDRVLMWFF
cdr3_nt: TGTGCCAGCAGCCGGGACAGGGTCCTGATGTGGTTCTTC

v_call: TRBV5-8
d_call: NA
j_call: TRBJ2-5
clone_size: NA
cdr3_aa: CASSLGQGLRETQYF
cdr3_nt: TGTGCCAGCAGCTTGGGTCAGGGGTTGCGAGAGACCCAGTACTTC

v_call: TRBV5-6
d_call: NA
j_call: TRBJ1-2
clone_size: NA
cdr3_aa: CASSLGERYGYTF
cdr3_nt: TGTGCCAGCAGCTTGGGCGAGCGTTATGGCTACACCTTC

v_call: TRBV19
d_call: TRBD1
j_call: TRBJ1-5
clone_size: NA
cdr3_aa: CASRPPPTGGSQPQHF
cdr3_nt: TGTGCCAGTAGACCACCTCCGACAGGGGGTAGTCAGCCCCAGCATTTT

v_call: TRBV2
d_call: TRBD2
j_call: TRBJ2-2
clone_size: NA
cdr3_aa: CASSEPGTSGLSGELFF
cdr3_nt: TGTGCCAGCAGTGAACCCGGGACTAGCGGGTTGAGCGGGGAGCTGTTTTTT

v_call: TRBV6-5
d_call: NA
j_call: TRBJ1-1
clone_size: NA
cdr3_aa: CASSYRRGGWTEAFF
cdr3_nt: TGTGCCAGCAGTTACCGACGGGGGGGATGGACTGAAGCTTTCTTT